The T cell receptor (beta chain) described here comes from a study of blood T cell repertoires in COVID-19. Study-wide context: Material from acute and convalescent COVID-19 was sourced from the United States, Italy and Spain. PBMCs, B-cell-depleted T cells, or T cells provided the cDNA or gDNA that made up the material.

This clone was found a few times. Seattle's enrolled individuals joined amid active infection and were then monitored longitudinally. In the original processing: Scientists estimated how many nucleated cells there were by amplifying reference gene primers. Clones were read by immunoSEQ multiplex PCR, and TCRdb kept only the in-frame ones, dropping some. That table furnishes V, J and clone size, whereas the DNA furnished D and trimming. Here the sample spans roughly 100,000 clones, approximately 80% being singletons. Trimming left V 2 bases short and J 10 bases short, with 12 bases between. CDR3 length: 12 residues. The germline CDR1 and CDR2 sequences are GTSNPN and SVGIG (reference sequence).

The receptor comes from a man older than 75 with COVID-19, enrolled during active disease. The specimen was peripheral blood. The chain uses TRBV30 and TRBJ2-1, with D possibly matching TRBD1 (5 bases). This CDR3 reads CAWSKDNGEQFF. In nucleotides, the CDR3 is TGTGCCTGGAGTAAGGACAATGGGGAGCAGTTCTTC.